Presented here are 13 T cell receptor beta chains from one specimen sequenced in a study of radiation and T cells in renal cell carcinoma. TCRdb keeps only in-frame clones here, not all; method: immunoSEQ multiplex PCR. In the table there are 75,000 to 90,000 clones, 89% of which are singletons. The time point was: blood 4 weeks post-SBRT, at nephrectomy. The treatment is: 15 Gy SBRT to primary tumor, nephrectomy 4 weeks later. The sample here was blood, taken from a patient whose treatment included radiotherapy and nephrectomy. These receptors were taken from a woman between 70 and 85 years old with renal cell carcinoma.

The CDR3 nucleotides are TGCGCCAGCAGCAAAGCGGGGGGCATCGATACGCAGTATTTT. Its protein product is CASSKAGGIDTQYF. The gene calls are TRBV5-1 and TRBJ2-3; 9 bases line up with TRBD2. The CDR3 loop spans 14 amino acids. Germline CDR1 reads SGHRS; CDR2 reads YFSETQ. The V and J ends lost 4 bases and 6 bases, in that order; junction bases with no gene match: 6.

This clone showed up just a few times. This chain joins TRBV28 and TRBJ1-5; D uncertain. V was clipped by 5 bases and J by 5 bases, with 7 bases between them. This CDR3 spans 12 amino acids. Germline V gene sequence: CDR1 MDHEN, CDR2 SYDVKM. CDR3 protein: CASSDGDQPQHF. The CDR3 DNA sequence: TGTGCCAGCAGTGACGGGGATCAGCCCCAGCATTTT.

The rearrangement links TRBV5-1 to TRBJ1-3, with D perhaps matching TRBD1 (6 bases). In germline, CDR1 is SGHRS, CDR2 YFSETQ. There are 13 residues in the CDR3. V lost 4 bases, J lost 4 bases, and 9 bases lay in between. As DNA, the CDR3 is TGCGCCAGCAGCCAGGACAGCGGAAACACCATATATTTT. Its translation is CASSQDSGNTIYF.

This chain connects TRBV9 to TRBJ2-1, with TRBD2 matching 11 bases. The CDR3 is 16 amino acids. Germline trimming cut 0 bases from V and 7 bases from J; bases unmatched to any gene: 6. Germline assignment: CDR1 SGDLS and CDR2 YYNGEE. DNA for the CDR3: TGTGCCAGCAGCGTAGAACAGGTAGCGGGGGGGAATGAGCAGTTCTTC. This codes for CASSVEQVAGGNEQFF.

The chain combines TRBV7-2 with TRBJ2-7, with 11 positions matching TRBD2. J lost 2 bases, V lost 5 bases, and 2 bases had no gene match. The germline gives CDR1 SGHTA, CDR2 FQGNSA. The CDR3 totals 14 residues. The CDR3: CASSISGGAYEQYF. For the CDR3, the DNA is TGTGCCAGCAGCATTAGCGGGGGGGCCTACGAGCAGTACTTC.

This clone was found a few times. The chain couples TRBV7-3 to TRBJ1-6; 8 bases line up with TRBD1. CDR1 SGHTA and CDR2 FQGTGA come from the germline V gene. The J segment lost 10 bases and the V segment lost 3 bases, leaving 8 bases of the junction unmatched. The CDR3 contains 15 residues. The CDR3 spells CASSLTGDKGSPLHF. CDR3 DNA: TGTGCCAGCAGCTTGACAGGGGACAAAGGGTCACCCCTCCACTTT.

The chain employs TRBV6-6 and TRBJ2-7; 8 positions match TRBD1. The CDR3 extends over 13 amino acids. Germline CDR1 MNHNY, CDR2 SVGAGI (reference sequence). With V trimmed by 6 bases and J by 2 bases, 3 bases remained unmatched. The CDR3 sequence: CASRWTGTYEQYF. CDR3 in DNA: TGTGCCAGCAGATGGACAGGGACCTACGAGCAGTACTTC.

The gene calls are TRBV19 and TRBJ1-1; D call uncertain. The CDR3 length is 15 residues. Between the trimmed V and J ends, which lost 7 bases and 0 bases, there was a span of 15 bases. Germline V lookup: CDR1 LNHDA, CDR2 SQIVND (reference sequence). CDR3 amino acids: CASTREHGMNTEAFF. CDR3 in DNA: TGTGCCAGTACCCGGGAACATGGTATGAACACTGAAGCTTTCTTT.

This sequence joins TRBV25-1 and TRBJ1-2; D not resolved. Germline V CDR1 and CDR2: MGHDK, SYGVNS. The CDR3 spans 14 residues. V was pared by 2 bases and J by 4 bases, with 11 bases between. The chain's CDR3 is CASSELGRTYGYTF. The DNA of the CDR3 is TGTGCCAGCAGTGAACTAGGGCGTACCTATGGCTACACCTTC.

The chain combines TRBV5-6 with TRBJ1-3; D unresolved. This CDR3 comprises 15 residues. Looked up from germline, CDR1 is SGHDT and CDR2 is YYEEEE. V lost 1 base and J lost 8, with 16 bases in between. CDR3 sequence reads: CASSLRVGVRDTIYF. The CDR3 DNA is TGTGCCAGCAGCTTGCGCGTCGGGGTTAGGGACACCATATATTTT.

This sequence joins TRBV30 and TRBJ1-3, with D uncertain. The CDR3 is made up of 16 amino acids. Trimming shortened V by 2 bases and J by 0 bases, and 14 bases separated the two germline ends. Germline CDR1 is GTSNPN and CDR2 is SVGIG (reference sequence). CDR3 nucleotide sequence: TGTGCCTGGAGTACCCTTAAGAGGAGCTCTGGAAACACCATATATTTT. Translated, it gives CAWSTLKRSSGNTIYF.

CDR3 sequence reads: CASSSSTGGFGKLFF. The CDR3 bases are TGCGCCAGCAGCTCCTCGACAGGGGGCTTCGGAAAACTGTTTTTT. V is TRBV5-1 and J is TRBJ1-4, with TRBD1 matching over 10 bases. The CDR3 has 15 amino acids. With V trimmed by 3 bases and J by 10 bases, 9 bases remained unmatched. Germline assignment: CDR1 SGHRS and CDR2 YFSETQ.

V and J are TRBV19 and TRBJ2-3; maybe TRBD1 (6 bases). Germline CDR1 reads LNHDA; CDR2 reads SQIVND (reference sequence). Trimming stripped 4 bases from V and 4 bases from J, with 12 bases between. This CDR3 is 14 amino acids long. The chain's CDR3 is CASSTGGFSDTQYF. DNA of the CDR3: TGTGCCAGTAGTACTGGGGGCTTTTCAGATACGCAGTATTTT.